The 5 T cell receptor beta chains given below trace back to one sample, sequenced in a study of CD8 T cells in ankylosing spondylitis. TCRdb passed the 5' RACE reads through MiXCR, listing each CDR3 protein once. The repertoire holds roughly 180,000 distinct CDR3 sequences, with 9.8% as singletons. Material for sequencing was blood, either unsorted or a sorted T cell fraction (not recorded which). These receptor sequences come from a female donor with ankylosing spondylitis or in good health (not recorded which).

This clonotype was recorded at least ten times. The rearrangement uses TRBV4-3 and TRBJ2-2; D assignment may be TRBD1 or TRBD2 (5 bases each). Looked up from germline, CDR1 is LGHNA and CDR2 is YSLEER. V lost 0 bases and J lost 6, with 8 bases in between. CDR3 length: 14 amino acids. CDR3 sequence (DNA): TGCGCCAGCAGCCAAGATCGAGGGGCCGGGGAGCTGTTTTTT. Its translation: CASSQDRGAGELFF.

This clonotype was found many times. The rearrangement joins TRBV15 to TRBJ2-1; 10 bases align to TRBD2. Trimming removed 8 bases from V and 3 bases from J; junction bases left unmatched: 7. The CDR3 is made up of 15 amino acids. Germline V gene sequence: CDR1 LNHNV, CDR2 YYDKDF (reference sequence). The DNA of the CDR3 is TGTGCCACCGCTTCCGGGACTAGCGACTACAATGAGCAGTTCTTC. Protein: CATASGTSDYNEQFF.

The chain recombines TRBV2 with TRBJ2-7; 11 bases map to TRBD2. Germline V gene sequence: CDR1 SNHLY, CDR2 FYNNEI. CDR3 length: 16 residues. Trimming cost V 6 bases and J 10 bases; bases outside gene matches: 17. In DNA, the CDR3 is TGTGCCAGCAGCCCGGGAGAGACTAGCGGGATATACGGCCAGTACTTC. Translated, it gives CASSPGETSGIYGQYF.

There are a few counts of this clonotype. The genes are TRBV3-1 and TRBJ2-7; 10 bases agree with TRBD2. In germline, CDR1 is LGHDT, CDR2 YNNKEL (reference sequence). The CDR3 runs to 14 residues. V lost 7 bases, J lost 5 bases, and 8 bases stayed unmatched. This CDR3 reads CASTELAGSHEQYF. The DNA for the CDR3 is TGTGCCAGCACCGAACTAGCGGGGAGCCACGAGCAGTACTTC.

This clonotype was picked up a small number of times. This chain uses TRBV4-3 with TRBJ2-7; D is ambiguous. The CDR3 has 16 residues. CDR1 and CDR2 (germline): LGHNA, YSLEER. Trimming cost V 0 bases and J 0 bases, with 12 bases left between them. In DNA, the CDR3 is TGCGCCAGCAGCCAAGATCATGAGGAAGGCTCCTACGAGCAGTACTTC. Translated, it gives CASSQDHEEGSYEQYF.